The table lists the clone carrying this TCR beta chain with a few counts. Its antigen is unidentified. The data derive from a study of early T cells in non-severe SARS-CoV-2 infection. The wider study: Unsorted whole blood bulk RNA was sequenced, with unpaired chains. Study-level results: VDJdb matching skewed toward anti-spike CD8 responses, missing private and CD4 specificities.

Germline V gene sequence: CDR1 LGHNT, CDR2 FRNRAP. V was trimmed by 3 bases and J by 4 bases, leaving 4 bases between them. The length of the CDR3 is 12 residues. cDNA molecules, individually, were tagged with unique molecular identifiers. MiXCR, run by TCRdb on the 5' RACE reads, gives a single entry per CDR3 protein. The sample includes tens of thousands of distinct CDR3 sequences, over 5% seen only once; the top ten take under 8%. V and J are TRBV12-5 and TRBJ1-3; D gene uncertain. Source material: whole blood. This receptor was taken from an adult who was a healthcare worker with PCR-confirmed SARS-CoV-2 infection or an uninfected control (not recorded which). As DNA, the CDR3 is TGTGCTAGTGGTTTTTACGGAAACACCATATATTTT. Its protein product is CASGFYGNTIYF.